Below, one TCR beta chain is given with its context. This clone appeared once. Its antigen remains unidentified. One base away there is no much larger clone; base qualities are not given. The data derive from a study of cytomegalovirus exposure and HLA in healthy donors (dated by TCRdb to the late 2010s). In the study overall: An earlier analysis of under 600 of the donors reported 250 to 300 Gb of sequence data and some 100 million unique TCR beta sequences from 150 million to 200 million T cells. A separate validation cohort of approximately 130 different subjects was used in addition to the roughly 700-subject first cohort. Among about 400 genotyped donors of the cohort, an average of around 220,000 unique TCR beta nucleotide sequences was sequenced per donor, of which roughly 18% were non-productive. HLA typing included class I and class II loci at four-digit resolution. Among the roughly 400 genotyped donors, around 81% belonged to the genetic ancestry cluster associated with self-reported Caucasian donors. Rather than using new phenotypic data, the later analysis identified candidate immune exposures from TCR beta sequences and from how often those sequences occurred across donors. To predict cytomegalovirus infection status, the study combined high-throughput TCR immunosequencing, statistical association of individual TCRs with disease status, and machine learning. The aim of the study was to test whether cataloging public T cell receptors could identify signatures of past pathogen exposure. Several DR-DQ haplotypes were treated as single units for association and clustering because of strong linkage in the cohort. Every discovery cohort repertoire had been produced on one sequencing platform. Donor age, sex, ethnicity and CMV serostatus were compiled alongside the repertoire data. An earlier analysis of 500 to 650 of the donors applied high-throughput TCR beta sequencing to assess whether each TCR beta V gene segment acted as functional or pseudogenic. An early release that covered some 630 HLA-typed donors contained approximately 290 gigabases of sequencing data and some 87 million unique TCR sequences. The number of donors typed differed by locus, with about 620-630 for A, B, C, DRB1 and DQB1, 522 for DQA1, 600 to 610 for DPA1, and some 440 for DPB1. A later genetic analysis took genome-wide SNP genotypes for about three fifths of the 666 donors and used that subset as a discovery cohort. To study patterns of TCR occurrence, a later analysis re-analyzed previously published TCR beta repertoires from 700 or so donors and added high-resolution HLA genotyping. The study used immunosequencing to profile the T cell repertoires of approximately 630 subjects and linked those repertoires to cytomegalovirus serostatus. Study-level results and caveats: Because HLA typing was unavailable for some donors at each locus, only the typed subset was used in association tests. In a later genetic analysis, a missense DCLRE1C variant was associated with V-gene and J-gene trimming of TCR beta chains, and the association was replicated in an independent cohort. According to a later analysis, parvovirus B19, influenza, CMV and Epstein-Barr virus appeared linked to several top co-occurrence clusters. A cluster of highly shared sequence variants was judged likely to be a technical artifact of the sequencing pipeline. While some public TCRs were present in many individuals, most TCR sequences turned up only very rarely across donors. Correlated functional status among segregating V segments might reflect linkage disequilibrium, but an unknown experimental factor could not be ruled out. The classifier was reported to diagnose cytomegalovirus status with high specificity and sensitivity in both the original and validation cohorts. A later analysis associated about 17,000 TCR beta sequences with specific HLA alleles at a false discovery rate of 0.05. In this cohort, only TCR beta chains were sequenced, and detectable features were limited by the absence of alpha or paired-chain data. According to the authors, the approach could potentially be generalized to other disease states and immunological phenotypes. Strong co-occurrence of HLA alleles, especially DR and DQ, made assigning TCR associations to individual alleles difficult. In vitro tests confirmed that a few of the cytomegalovirus-associated TCR beta chains recognize cytomegalovirus antigens. A further reported finding was that TCR beta sequences accurately predicted the HLA-A and HLA-B alleles for most subjects in the first cohort. A later analysis found that most CMV-associated TCR beta chains appeared HLA-restricted, with HLA associations seemingly driven largely by CMV exposure. Broadly in line with IMGT annotations, most TCR beta V segments showed up in productive rearrangements about 90% or about 30% of the time in an earlier analysis of around 600 of the donors. A total of 164 TCR beta chains were listed by the study as associated with cytomegalovirus. Some IMGT-functional V segments, including TRBV6-2 and TRBV6-3, could not be told apart with the 87-base-pair reads, so those segments were excluded. Compared with the roughly 720-donor mean, donors in an Asian-associated ancestry cluster had fewer N-insertions in productive TCRs, according to a later genetic analysis. The presence/absence analyses assumed that sequencing depth was roughly uniform across donors, and that assumption may not be true. A later analysis found that HLA-associated TCR beta chains were more clonally expanded and had lower generation probabilities than equally common non-associated chains. According to a later analysis, TCR association rates differed among HLA loci, with DRB1 alleles showing the most associated TCRs and HLA-C alleles showing the fewest. Because counts were too low, 15 to 20 rarely observed V segments, including chromosome 9 orphons, were excluded from the earlier analysis of around 640 of the donors. For the cohort, immune exposure information was limited to CMV serostatus.

The cohort consisted of approximately 670 healthy bone marrow donors. All cohort members were sampled while nominally healthy, although unrecorded immune exposures were likely present. The donor was CMV seronegative and was included in the group of under 450 seronegative cohort members. A peripheral blood sample was collected from each donor, and TCR beta sequencing was performed on peripheral blood mononuclear cells. The Qiagen DNeasy Blood Extraction Kit was used to extract genomic DNA from the blood cell samples. Library creation used the immunoSEQ multiplex PCR assay. The multiplex PCR relied on a mix of 60 forward primers for TCR Vbeta segments and 13 reverse primers for TCR Jbeta segments. The CDR3 region of rearranged TCR beta genes was amplified from genomic DNA by a multiplex PCR assay. Amplified TCR beta libraries were sequenced as 87-base-pair reads on the Illumina HiSeq System. In the authors' own workflow: In a later analysis, 80 million or so unique TCR beta chains were counted across the roughly 700 repertoires, and roughly 10 million of these chains were shared by at least two donors. Raw reads were error-corrected and collapsed into unique sequences with a nearest-neighbor algorithm that merged closely related sequences to remove PCR and sequencing errors. To assign V, D and J gene segments, CDR3 sequences were aligned to IMGT reference sequences. For a sequence to be retained, at least a six-nucleotide match to both a V gene segment and a J gene segment was required. A rearrangement was called productive if the CDR3 had no stop codons and remained in frame with V and J, and every other rearrangement was called non-productive. Following IMGT convention, CDR3 was defined as the stretch from the second conserved V-encoded cysteine up to the conserved J-encoded phenylalanine. The earlier analysis of about 640 of the donors excluded any sequence lacking an unambiguous match to a single V gene segment. In an earlier analysis of about 590 of the donors, a V segment was called functional when productive rearrangements were above 56.7%, and segregating when the standard deviation between donors exceeded 5%. A statistical classification framework was built to diagnose cytomegalovirus status from the catalog of TCR beta chain sequences. In a later analysis, V and J genes were assigned by comparing TCR nucleotide sequences against IMGT/GENE-DB human TR gene sequences. In a later analysis, CDR3 sequences and most-parsimonious VDJ recombination scenarios were assigned using the TCRdist pipeline. In a later analysis, each TCR beta chain was defined by its CDR3 amino acid sequence together with its V-gene family, and reads lacking a unique V-gene family were excluded. To address suspected cross-contamination and a sequencing artifact, a later analysis removed a few hundred highly shared, low-generation-probability nucleotide sequences. In a later analysis, a clonal expansion index for each public chain was calculated from normalized within-repertoire ranks of inferred template counts. In a later analysis, generation probabilities were computed with a VDJ recombination model fitted to out-of-frame rearrangements, and the resulting probabilities were checked against IGoR. In a later analysis, hypergeometric tests were used to score TCR-TCR, TCR-HLA and TCR-CMV co-occurrence, with a repertoire-size bias correction applied to TCR pairs. False discovery rates were estimated in a later analysis by permuting HLA or CMV assignments 20 times. In a later analysis, co-occurring TCRs were grouped with DBSCAN, and TCRdist sequence similarity was added when clustering was performed within HLA-allele-positive subsets. Repertoires with fewer than 30,000 or more than 120,000 public chains, plus five repertoires with anomalous nucleotide sharing, were excluded from co-occurrence clustering. Sourced from immuneACCESS, this table was stored by TCRdb with only in-frame sequences that have V and J called. A share of the clones is absent; for the studies checked, an unresolved V gene accounts for under half, and the remainder has no known explanation. The DNA gave D and trimming, while V, J and clone size come from that table. This sample comprises about 140,000 clones, roughly three quarters of them detected only once. Together, the top ten hold about 3.9% of the sample.

The germline V and J ends show losses of 5 bases and 9 bases respectively, and no gene match explains 7 bases of the junction. From a lookup of the germline V gene, CDR1 and CDR2 are KGHSY and FQNENV. Including cysteine and phenylalanine, the CDR3 has 15 amino acids. The only DNA kept is the CDR3, 45 bases in frame from the first base. The material sequenced was PBMCs. This clonotype was sampled from a man between 18 and 29 years old in good health and CMV-seronegative. The sequence is built from TRBV16 and TRBJ2-1; 13 bases in between match TRBD2. This receptor carries the CDR3 CASSSRLAGGLEQFF. The nucleotides read TGTGCCAGCAGCTCGCGACTAGCGGGGGGCCTTGAGCAGTTCTTC. Extended through the reference TRBV16 and TRBJ2-1 proteins, this CDR3 yields the full variable domain: GEEVAQTPKHLVRGEGQKAKLYCAPIKGHSYVFWYQQVLKNEFKFLISFQNENVFDETGMPKERFSAKCLPNSPCSLEIQATKLEDSAVYFCASSSRLAGGLEQFFGPGTRLTVL.